This TCR beta chain was sequenced during a study of CD8+ T cells in alopecia areata. Across the study: At a dose of 5 to 10 mg twice daily, oral tofacitinib was given to treated patients.

A word on this clone: The antigen is not known.

Study-wide results and caveats: Scalp sample sequencing also detects resident alphabeta T cells of normal skin. Among patients, TCR sharing was less clear than in mice, a difference possibly due in part to HLA diversity in the patient population.

Treatment noted: oral pan-JAK inhibitor, 5-10 mg twice daily. cDNA prepared by RNA extraction and subsequent reverse transcription served as the template for sequencing. Produced via immunoSEQ multiplex PCR; TCRdb's table is partial and in-frame only. Among fewer than 250,000 clones listed, about 40% were seen once. The material sequenced was CD4+ T cells sorted from blood, taken around week 36, from a patient treated with tofacitinib. This TCR was recovered from a human donor with alopecia areata.

This chain's CDR3 is CASSLNGRATEQYF. The CDR3 bases are TGTGCCAGCAGTTTAAACGGGAGGGCCACCGAGCAGTACTTC. The chain is built from TRBV27 and TRBJ2-7; 8 bases line up with TRBD2. Trimming at V came to 2 bases and at J to 6 bases, leaving 6 bases not matched to a gene. CDR3 length equals 14 residues. Germline V lookup: CDR1 MNHEY, CDR2 SMNVEV (reference sequence).